This TCR beta chain was profiled in a study of blood T cell repertoires in COVID-19. About the research overall: The analysed material was cDNA or gDNA that came from T cells, B-cell-depleted T cells, or PBMCs.

Sequenced by immunoSEQ multiplex PCR; TCRdb stores in-frame clones only, minus some. The sample includes approximately 130,000 clones, around 80% of them seen just once. The CDR3 loop spans 15 amino acids. Trimming cost V 6 bases and J 7 bases; bases outside gene matches: 10. Germline assignment: CDR1 MDHEN and CDR2 SYDVKM. The sample consisted of peripheral blood. This chain connects TRBV28 to TRBJ2-7; 12 nucleotides match TRBD1. The clonotype comes from a human donor in a cohort sampled during active COVID-19. The chain's CDR3 is CASRTAGTGGREQYF. In DNA, the CDR3 is TGTGCCAGCAGAACCGCCGGGACAGGGGGCCGGGAGCAGTACTTC.